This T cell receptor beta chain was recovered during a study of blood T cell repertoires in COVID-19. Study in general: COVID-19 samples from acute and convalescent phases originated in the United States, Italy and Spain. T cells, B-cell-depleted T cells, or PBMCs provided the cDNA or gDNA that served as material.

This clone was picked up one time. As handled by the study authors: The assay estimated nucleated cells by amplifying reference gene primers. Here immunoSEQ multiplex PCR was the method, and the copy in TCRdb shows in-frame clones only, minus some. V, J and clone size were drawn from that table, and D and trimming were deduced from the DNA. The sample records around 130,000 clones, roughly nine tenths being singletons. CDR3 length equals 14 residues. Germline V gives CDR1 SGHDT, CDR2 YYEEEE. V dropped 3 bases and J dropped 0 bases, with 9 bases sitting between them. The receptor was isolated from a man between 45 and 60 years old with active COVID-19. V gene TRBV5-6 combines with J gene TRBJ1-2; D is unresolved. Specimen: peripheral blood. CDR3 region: CASSWESPNYGYTF. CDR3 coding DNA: TGTGCCAGCAGCTGGGAGTCCCCTAACTATGGCTACACCTTC.